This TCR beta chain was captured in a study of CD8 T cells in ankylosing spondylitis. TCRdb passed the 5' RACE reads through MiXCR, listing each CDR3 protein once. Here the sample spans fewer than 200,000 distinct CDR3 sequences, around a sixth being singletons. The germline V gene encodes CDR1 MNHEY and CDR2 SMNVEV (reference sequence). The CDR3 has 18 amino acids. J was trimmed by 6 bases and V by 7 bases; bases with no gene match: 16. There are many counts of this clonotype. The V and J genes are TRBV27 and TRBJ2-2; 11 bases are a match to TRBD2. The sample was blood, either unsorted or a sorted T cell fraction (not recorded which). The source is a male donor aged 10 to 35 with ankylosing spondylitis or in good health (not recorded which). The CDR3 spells CASNAIAGGQFLSGELFF. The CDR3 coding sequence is TGTGCCAGCAATGCTATAGCGGGAGGGCAATTTTTATCCGGGGAGCTGTTTTTT.